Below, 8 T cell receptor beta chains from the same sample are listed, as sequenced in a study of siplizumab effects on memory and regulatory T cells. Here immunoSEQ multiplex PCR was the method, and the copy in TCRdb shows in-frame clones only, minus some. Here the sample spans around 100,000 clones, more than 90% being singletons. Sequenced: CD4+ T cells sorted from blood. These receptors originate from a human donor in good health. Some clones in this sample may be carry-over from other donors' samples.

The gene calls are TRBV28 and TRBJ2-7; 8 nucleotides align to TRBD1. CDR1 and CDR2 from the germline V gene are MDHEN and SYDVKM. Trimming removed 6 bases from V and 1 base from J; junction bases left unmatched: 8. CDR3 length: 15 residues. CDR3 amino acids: CASSVGTGLSYEQYF. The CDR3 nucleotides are TGTGCCAGCAGCGTGGGGACAGGACTTTCCTACGAGCAGTACTTC. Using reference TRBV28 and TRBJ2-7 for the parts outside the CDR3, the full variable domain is DVKVTQSSRYLVKRTGEKVFLECVQDMDHENMFWYRQDPGLGLRLIYFSYDVKMKEKGDIPEGYSVSREKKERFSLILESASTNQTSMYLCASSVGTGLSYEQYFGPGTRLTVT.

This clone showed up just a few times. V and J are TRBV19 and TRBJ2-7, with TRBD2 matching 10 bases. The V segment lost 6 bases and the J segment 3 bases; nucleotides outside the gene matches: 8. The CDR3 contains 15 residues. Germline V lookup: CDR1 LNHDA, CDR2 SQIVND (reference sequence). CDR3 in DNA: TGTGCCAGTAGCCACGGGACTAGCGTTTTCTACGAGCAGTACTTC. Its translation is CASSHGTSVFYEQYF.

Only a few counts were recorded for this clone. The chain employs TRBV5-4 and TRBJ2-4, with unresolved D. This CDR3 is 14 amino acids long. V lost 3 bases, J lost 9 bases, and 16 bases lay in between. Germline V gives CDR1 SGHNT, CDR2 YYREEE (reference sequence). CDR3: CASSSDSLESIQYF. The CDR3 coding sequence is TGTGCCAGCAGCTCGGATTCGTTAGAGAGCATTCAGTACTTC.

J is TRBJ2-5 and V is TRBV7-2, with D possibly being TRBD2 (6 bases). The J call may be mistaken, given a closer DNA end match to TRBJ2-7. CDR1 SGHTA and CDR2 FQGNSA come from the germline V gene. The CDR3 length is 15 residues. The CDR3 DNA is TGTGCCAGCAGACCGCCGGGACTCCCCCCCTACGAGCAGTACTTC. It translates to CASRPPGLPPYEQYF.

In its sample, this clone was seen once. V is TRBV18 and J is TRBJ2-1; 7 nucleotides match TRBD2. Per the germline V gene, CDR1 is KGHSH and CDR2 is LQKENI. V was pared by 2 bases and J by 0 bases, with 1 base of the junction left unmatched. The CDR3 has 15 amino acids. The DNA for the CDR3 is TGTGCCAGCTCACCAACGGGAGGCTCCTACAATGAGCAGTTCTTC. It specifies CASSPTGGSYNEQFF.

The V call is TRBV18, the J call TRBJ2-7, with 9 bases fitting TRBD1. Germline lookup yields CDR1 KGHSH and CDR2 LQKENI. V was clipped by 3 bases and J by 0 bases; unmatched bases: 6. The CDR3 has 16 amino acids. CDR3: CASSPTGGRLSYEQYF. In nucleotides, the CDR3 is TGTGCCAGCTCACCGACAGGGGGACGTCTCTCCTACGAGCAGTACTTC.

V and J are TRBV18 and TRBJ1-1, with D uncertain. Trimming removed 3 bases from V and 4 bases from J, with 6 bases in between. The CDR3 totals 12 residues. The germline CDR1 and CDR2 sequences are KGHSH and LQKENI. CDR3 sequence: CASSPAPTEAFF. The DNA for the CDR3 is TGTGCCAGCTCACCCGCCCCCACTGAAGCTTTCTTT.

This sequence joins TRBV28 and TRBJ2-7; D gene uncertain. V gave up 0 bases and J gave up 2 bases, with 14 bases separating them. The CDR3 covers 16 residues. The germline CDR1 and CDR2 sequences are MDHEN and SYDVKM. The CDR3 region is CASSLWGSDGAYEQYF. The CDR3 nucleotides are TGTGCCAGCAGTTTATGGGGCTCAGACGGAGCCTACGAGCAGTACTTC.